Each of the 31 T cell receptor beta chains below was sequenced from the same sample in a study of blood T cell repertoires in COVID-19. The method was immunoSEQ multiplex PCR; TCRdb's version includes in-frame clones alone and lacks a portion of them. The repertoire holds approximately 210,000 clones, with about 88% as singletons. Sequencing was carried out using peripheral blood. The source of these receptors is a middle-aged man with active or convalescent COVID-19.

This clone was counted only a few times. This chain joins TRBV5-5 and TRBJ1-1; D is uncertain. The V end lost 1 base, the J end lost 4 bases, and 14 bases lay between the germline ends. Germline V gives CDR1 SGHKS, CDR2 YYEKEE (reference sequence). This CDR3 comprises 15 residues. CDR3 DNA: TGTGCCAGCAGCTTGCGCCCTACCTCGGTCACTGAAGCTTTCTTT. It specifies CASSLRPTSVTEAFF. Complete variable domain (other parts from reference TRBV5-5 and TRBJ1-1): DAGVTQSPTHLIKTRGQQVTLRCSPISGHKSVSWYQQVLGQGPQFIFQYYEKEERGRGNFPDRFSARQFPNYSSELNVNALLLGDSALYLCASSLRPTSVTEAFFGQGTRLTVV.

The V gene is TRBV6-5, the J gene TRBJ2-3, with D tentatively TRBD1 (5 bases). CDR3 size: 12 residues. Germline-derived CDR1 and CDR2 are MNHEY and SVGAGI. The DNA of the CDR3 is TGTGCGACAGCAAGTAGCACAGATACGCAGTATTTT. Its translation is CATASSTDTQYF.

The table lists this clone with a count of one. The chain has TRBV24-1 and TRBJ1-4; D is possibly TRBD1 (5 bases). Germline CDR1 reads KGHDR; CDR2 reads SFDVKD. Trimming pared 2 bases from V and 7 bases from J, leaving 16 bases between. This CDR3 has 16 residues. In DNA, the CDR3 is TGTGCCACCAGTGATTCACGAAACGGAGGGGCTGAAAAACTGTTTTTT. As protein: CATSDSRNGGAEKLFF.

Only one count was recorded for this clone. V is TRBV7-9 and J is TRBJ2-3, with D maybe TRBD1 (5 bases). This CDR3 contains 13 residues. Trimming removed 2 bases from V and 4 bases from J, with 7 bases in between. The germline V gene has CDR1 SEHNR and CDR2 FQNEAQ (reference sequence). The CDR3 is CASSLTGADTQYF. The CDR3 region has the DNA TGTGCCAGCAGCTTAACAGGTGCAGATACGCAGTATTTT.

The genes are TRBV6-6 and TRBJ1-1; D gene unclear. With 5 bases removed from V and 2 bases from J, the gap between germline ends came to 21 bases. CDR1 MNHNY and CDR2 SVGAGI come from the germline V gene (reference sequence). The CDR3 is made up of 17 amino acids. In DNA, the CDR3 is TGTGCCAGCAGTCCCCCTACGGGGATTCCGGTTAACACTGAAGCTTTCTTT. Protein: CASSPPTGIPVNTEAFF.

The chain has TRBV6-5 and TRBJ1-1; D possibly corresponds to TRBD1 (5 bases). CDR3 size: 15 residues. The germline CDR1 and CDR2 sequences are MNHEY and SVGAGI. Deletions cut 4 bases from V and 3 bases from J, with 15 bases between. CDR3 in amino acids: CASSLLRDRDTEAFF. In DNA, the CDR3 is TGTGCCAGCAGTTTACTCAGGGATCGGGACACTGAAGCTTTCTTT.

This clone was counted only a few times. V and J are TRBV6-5 and TRBJ1-6, with D tentatively TRBD1 (6 bases). V lost 6 bases, J lost 13 bases, and 19 bases lay in between. This CDR3 comprises 14 residues. The germline gives CDR1 MNHEY, CDR2 SVGAGI. The chain's CDR3 is CASRLNRDVGPLHF. CDR3 sequence (DNA): TGTGCCAGCAGACTAAACAGGGACGTCGGGCCCCTCCACTTT.

This clone has only a few counts. The genes are TRBV27 and TRBJ1-1, with TRBD1 matching 11 bases. The V and J ends lost 5 bases and 2 bases, in that order; junction bases with no gene match: 4. The CDR3 is 15 amino acids. Germline assignment: CDR1 MNHEY and CDR2 SMNVEV (reference sequence). The CDR3 sequence: CASSPRTGGNTEAFF. In DNA form, the CDR3 reads TGTGCCAGCAGTCCACGGACAGGGGGCAACACTGAAGCTTTCTTT.

CDR3: CASSLSASPETQYF. The CDR3 DNA is TGTGCCAGCAGCCTCTCGGCTAGCCCAGAGACCCAGTACTTC. This chain connects TRBV13 to TRBJ2-5, with a possible D match to TRBD2 (5 bases). The CDR3 runs 14 residues. CDR1 and CDR2 from the germline V gene are PRHDT and FYEKMQ (reference sequence). The germline V and J ends were trimmed by 5 bases and 4 bases, with 14 bases remaining between them. The entire variable domain, with the rest obtained from reference TRBV13 and TRBJ2-5, is as follows: AAGVIQSPRHLIKEKRETATLKCYPIPRHDTVYWYQQGPGQDPQFLISFYEKMQSDKGSIPDRFSAQQFSDYHSELNMSSLELGDSALYFCASSLSASPETQYFGPGTRLLVL.

The chain links TRBV19 to TRBJ2-1, with D hard to call. CDR3 length: 15 residues. CDR1 and CDR2 from the germline V gene are LNHDA and SQIVND (reference sequence). V lost 5 bases, J lost 3 bases, and 14 bases lay in between. CDR3 in amino acids: CASSDSLYGYNEQFF. CDR3 DNA: TGTGCCAGTAGTGATAGCTTGTACGGCTACAATGAGCAGTTCTTC.

The chain uses TRBV12-5 and TRBJ1-2; D perhaps matches TRBD1 (5 bases). The V gene lost 2 bases and the J gene lost 2 bases, with 12 bases spanning the gap. Looked up from germline, CDR1 is LGHNT and CDR2 is FRNRAP. The CDR3 loop spans 15 amino acids. CDR3 in amino acids: CASGLLGRANYGYTF. As DNA, the CDR3 is TGTGCTAGTGGTTTGCTTGGCAGGGCAAACTATGGCTACACCTTC.

This chain connects TRBV19 to TRBJ1-5; possibly TRBD1 for D (5 bases). There are 15 residues in the CDR3. The V gene lost 4 bases and the J gene lost 0 bases, with 10 bases spanning the gap. Germline V gene data show CDR1 as LNHDA and CDR2 as SQIVND (reference sequence). DNA for the CDR3: TGTGCCAGTAGTACCAGGGCCGATAGCAATCAGCCCCAGCATTTT. Its protein product is CASSTRADSNQPQHF.

The V and J genes are TRBV30 and TRBJ2-5, with 7 bases lining up with TRBD1. Unmatched junction bases numbered 8, after V lost 2 bases and J lost 5 bases. Per the germline V gene, CDR1 is GTSNPN and CDR2 is SVGIG (reference sequence). The CDR3 is 14 residues long. CDR3 nucleotide sequence: TGTGCCTGGAGTTGGACAGGCACCCGGGAGACCCAGTACTTC. Protein product: CAWSWTGTRETQYF. The full variable domain, with the rest looked up from reference TRBV30 and TRBJ2-5, is SQTIHQWPATLVQPVGSPLSLECTVEGTSNPNLYWYRQAAGRGLQLLFYSVGIGQISSEVPQNLSASRPQDRQFILSSKKLLLSDSGFYLCAWSWTGTRETQYFGPGTRLLVL.

The chain employs TRBV6-2 or TRBV6-3 and TRBJ1-5; no reliable D call. The ends were cut back, 6 bases at V and 1 base at J, with 7 bases in the middle. Germline V gene lookup returns CDR1 MNHEY and CDR2 SVGEGT. This CDR3 is 13 amino acids long. In nucleotides, the CDR3 is TGTGCCAGCAGCCGACTGAGCAATCAGCCCCAGCATTTT. Amino acid sequence: CASSRLSNQPQHF.

A note on this clone: The identical CDR3 is also encoded by other nucleotide sequences in the sample. The CDR3 here is CASSFRGLNTGELFF. In DNA form, the CDR3 reads TGTGCCAGCAGCTTCCGCGGGCTTAACACCGGGGAGCTGTTTTTT. The V call is TRBV28, the J call TRBJ2-2, with TRBD2 as a possible D gene (5 bases). V gave up 6 bases and J gave up 2 bases, with 13 bases separating them. Germline values: CDR1 MDHEN, CDR2 SYDVKM. The CDR3 runs to 15 residues. Using reference TRBV28 and TRBJ2-2 for the parts outside the CDR3, the full variable domain is DVKVTQSSRYLVKRTGEKVFLECVQDMDHENMFWYRQDPGLGLRLIYFSYDVKMKEKGDIPEGYSVSREKKERFSLILESASTNQTSMYLCASSFRGLNTGELFFGEGSRLTVL.

V and J are TRBV19 and TRBJ2-5; tentative D call: TRBD2 (6 bases). V dropped 10 bases and J dropped 5 bases, with 14 bases sitting between them. CDR1 LNHDA and CDR2 SQIVND come from the germline V gene (reference sequence). This CDR3 spans 12 amino acids. CDR3 bases: TGTGCCACCGGACTCCGGGAGGAGACCCAGTACTTC. It translates to CATGLREETQYF.

This clone was detected only a few times. The chain links TRBV3-1 (or the pseudogene TRBV3-2) to TRBJ2-7; 7 bases are a match to TRBD2. This CDR3 has 14 residues. The J segment lost 4 bases and the V segment lost 5 bases, leaving 8 bases of the junction unmatched. The V gene's germline CDR1 is LGHDT and CDR2 YNNKEL (reference sequence). CDR3 region: CASSSGSGKYEQYF. CDR3 sequence (DNA): TGTGCCAGCAGCTCCGGGAGCGGGAAGTACGAGCAGTACTTC.

CDR3 region: CASSLVPSGFTGELFF. CDR3 coding DNA: TGTGCCAGCAGCTTGGTCCCTAGCGGGTTCACCGGGGAGCTGTTTTTT. The V call is TRBV5-5, the J call TRBJ2-2; TRBD2 aligns across 8 bases. The CDR3 runs 16 residues. CDR1 and CDR2 (germline): SGHKS, YYEKEE (reference sequence). The ends lost 0 bases at V and 4 bases at J; junction bases unmatched: 5.

J is TRBJ2-2 and V is TRBV19, with D possibly being TRBD2 (5 bases). V lost 2 bases to trimming and J lost 6 bases, with 10 bases between them. The CDR3 runs to 14 residues. The germline gives CDR1 LNHDA, CDR2 SQIVND (reference sequence). The CDR3 DNA reads as TGTGCCAGTAGTATACGGGGTGTGCCCGGGGAGCTGTTTTTT. Translated: CASSIRGVPGELFF. Full variable domain (missing parts from reference TRBV19 and TRBJ2-2): DGGITQSPKYLFRKEGQNVTLSCEQNLNHDAMYWYRQDPGQGLRLIYYSQIVNDFQKGDIAEGYSVSREKKESFPLTVTSAQKNPTAFYLCASSIRGVPGELFFGEGSRLTVL.

This chain links TRBV13 with TRBJ2-2; D is ambiguous. CDR1 is PRHDT, CDR2 FYEKMQ, per germline (reference sequence). V was cut by 4 bases and J by 5 bases, with 11 bases left in between. The CDR3 runs to 14 residues. CDR3 nucleotide sequence: TGTGCCAGCAGCTCCCAGACTGATACCGGGGAGCTGTTTTTT. It specifies CASSSQTDTGELFF.

The chain uses TRBV5-6 and TRBJ2-7, with 12 bases aligning to TRBD2. The CDR3 extends over 15 amino acids. The germline V gene has CDR1 SGHDT and CDR2 YYEEEE. The V gene end was trimmed by 5 bases and the J gene end by 5 bases; junction bases not matched to a gene: 8. CDR3 loop: CASSTLAGGPHEQYF. In DNA form, the CDR3 reads TGTGCCAGCAGTACTCTAGCGGGGGGGCCGCACGAGCAGTACTTC.

A few counts support this clone. The chain couples TRBV6-1 to TRBJ2-7, with 9 bases fitting TRBD2. The CDR3 is made up of 16 amino acids. Germline V CDR1 and CDR2: MNHNS, SASEGT. V was pared by 2 bases and J by 7 bases, with 12 bases of the junction left unmatched. The DNA of the CDR3 is TGTGCCAGCAGTGAACGAGGCGGGAGGGCCGAGGGTGAGCAGTACTTC. Protein: CASSERGGRAEGEQYF.

The chain is built from TRBV19 and TRBJ2-1; D is perhaps TRBD1 (5 bases). CDR1 and CDR2 (germline): LNHDA, SQIVND (reference sequence). Trimming cost V 6 bases and J 4 bases, with 10 bases left between them. CDR3 size: 13 residues. CDR3 region: CASSDSTYNEQFF. CDR3 sequence (DNA): TGTGCCAGTAGCGACAGTACGTACAATGAGCAGTTCTTC.

The chain uses TRBV5-6 and TRBJ1-6; 7 positions agree with TRBD1. V dropped 3 bases and J dropped 7; count of bases not matched to a gene: 10. The CDR3 loop spans 16 amino acids. Germline V gene sequence: CDR1 SGHDT, CDR2 YYEEEE. This CDR3 reads CASSSYPGQSNSPLHF. The CDR3 DNA follows: TGTGCCAGCAGCTCATACCCGGGACAGTCAAATTCACCCCTCCACTTT.

The chain combines TRBV27 with TRBJ1-2; a possible D gene is TRBD1 (6 bases). Germline CDR1 is MNHEY and CDR2 is SMNVEV (reference sequence). This CDR3 is built from 13 residues. V was pared by 4 bases and J by 6 bases, with 12 bases between. The CDR3 DNA reads TGTGCCAGCAGTTGGACGGCAGGGGATGGCTACACCTTC. Protein product: CASSWTAGDGYTF.

The sample holds a few counts of this clone. J is TRBJ2-2 and V is TRBV30, with D unresolved. The CDR3 is 12 residues long. Trimming took 3 bases from V and 2 from J, leaving 4 bases between them. Germline loops: CDR1 GTSNPN, CDR2 SVGIG (reference sequence). CDR3 DNA sequence: TGTGCCTGGAGCAGAAACACCGGGGAGCTGTTTTTT. It encodes CAWSRNTGELFF.

CDR3 in amino acids: CAISEATGASEAFF. The DNA of the CDR3 is TGTGCCATCAGTGAGGCGACAGGGGCCAGTGAAGCTTTCTTT. V and J are TRBV10-3 and TRBJ1-1, with TRBD1 identical over 8 bases. Germline lookup yields CDR1 ENHRY and CDR2 SYGVKD. This CDR3 has 14 amino acids. The V segment lost 2 bases and the J segment 7 bases; nucleotides outside the gene matches: 6.

This clone showed up just once. The chain carries TRBV27 and TRBJ2-3, with 9 bases identical to TRBD2. The CDR3 spans 16 residues. V gave up 5 bases and J gave up 4 bases; unmatched junction bases: 10. Germline lookup yields CDR1 MNHEY and CDR2 SMNVEV (reference sequence). The DNA of the CDR3 is TGTGCCAGCAGTCCTATAGCGGGGGTCCTCCCAGATACGCAGTATTTT. It translates to CASSPIAGVLPDTQYF.

This rearrangement joins TRBV20-1 to TRBJ1-1; D is perhaps TRBD1 (6 bases). Trimming cost V 3 bases and J 1 base, with 12 bases left between them. From germline, CDR1 is DFQATT and CDR2 SNEGSKA (reference sequence). CDR3 size: 14 residues. This chain's CDR3 is CSASRTAKNTEAFF. For the CDR3, the DNA is TGCAGTGCTAGTCGGACAGCGAAGAACACTGAAGCTTTCTTT.

The CDR3 DNA is TGTGCCAGCAGCCCCAGAGCGGGAGTGCCCCACGAGCAGTACTTC. As protein: CASSPRAGVPHEQYF. This chain connects TRBV7-9 to TRBJ2-7; 8 positions match TRBD2. Germline CDR1 and CDR2: SEHNR and FQNEAQ (reference sequence). This CDR3 spans 15 amino acids. V shed 5 bases and J 5 bases; nucleotides not matched to a gene: 11.

The chain uses TRBV6-5 and TRBJ2-3; 12 nucleotides match TRBD2. Trimming took 10 bases from V and 4 from J; bases not matched to a gene: 6. The CDR3 sequence is 14 residues long. Per the germline V gene, CDR1 is MNHEY and CDR2 is SVGAGI. The CDR3 region is CATELAGGSDTQYF. In nucleotides, the CDR3 is TGTGCCACCGAACTAGCGGGAGGTTCAGATACGCAGTATTTT.